This entry features one T cell receptor (beta chain) sequence. Its antigen remains undetermined. Base-call qualities are not available, and no considerably larger clone is one nucleotide away. CDR3 length: 19 amino acids, cysteine to phenylalanine. Left in the record is the CDR3 DNA by itself, 57 bases read in frame from the first base. Reading the germline V gene gives CDR1 SGHAT and CDR2 FQNNGV. Relative to germline, V is missing 3 bases and J is missing 9 bases, with 16 bases of the junction outside any gene match. The data belong to a study of response to subunit inactivated influenza vaccine (dated by TCRdb to about 2018). Context from the whole study: Deep quantitative profiling of the T cell receptor repertoire was used in the study to follow responses to a trivalent subunit inactivated influenza vaccine.

Library preparation used RT-PCR. Instrument on record: Illumina HiSeq 2500. TCRdb reanalyzed the raw reads on its own, using fastp at Q25 for trimming and MiXCR for clone calling, and kept in-frame beta chains. Identical CDR3 proteins give one entry, which carries the most common genes and DNA. Recorded for this sample are roughly 550,000 distinct CDR3 sequences; approximately 22% of them occurred a single time. Clones ranked in the top ten supply about 3% of the sample. On the study overall, not on this receptor specifically: The authors proposed that each seasonal influenza vaccination may bring in only a limited number of new T cells.

These data were also reused for a study on T cells expressing NK-cell markers. The second investigation adds: TCR beta cDNA libraries were prepared using 5'RACE template switching, which introduced a universal primer site and unique molecular identifiers. Three sorted T-cell subsets (CD3+CD56+NKG2C+, CD3+CD56+NKG2C- and CD3+CD56-NKG2C+) from fewer than 10 donors had their TCR beta-chain repertoires profiled. Of the eight sequenced donors, seven were found to be HCMV-seropositive and one was found to be HCMV-seronegative. In several experiments an anti-gammadeltaTCR antibody was added to restrict sorting to alphabetaTCR-expressing T cells. In roughly 6 donors, the dominant CD3+CD56+NKG2C+ clonotypes were found to rank among the top 10 CD8+ clonotypes and to make up roughly 1.0-7.0% of CD8+ T cells. Those dominant clonotypes were again the most abundant among CD3+CD56-NKG2C+ cells in several donors, at roughly 28.3-60.1%. Whether the expanded NKG2C-expressing T cell clones were specific for HCMV antigens was left unclear. The eight sequenced donors were randomly selected healthy volunteers, three men and five women. HCMV serostatus was determined by detecting HCMV-specific IgG in serum with a commercial ELISA kit. Ficoll density gradient centrifugation was used to isolate peripheral blood mononuclear cells from blood. Using Miltenyi isolation kits, CD4+ and CD8+ T cells were isolated from PBMC through magnetic immunoseparation. cDNA synthesis was primed from the TCR beta constant segment, followed by two successive PCR amplification steps. Sequencing of the libraries produced 2 x 150 bp reads on Illumina HiSeq 2000/2500, MiSeq or NextSeq. MIGEC was used to demultiplex reads and group the reads by UMI, and MiTCR was used to assemble and quantify clonotypes. To remove erroneous sequences, TCR cDNA sequences were retained only when supported by two or more reads. Downstream repertoire analysis used the tcR package, and clonotypes were matched across fractions by CDR3 nucleotide sequence plus V segment. VDJmatch was used to annotate antigen specificity against VDJdb, with one amino acid substitution allowed in CDR3.

The rearranged segments are TRBV11-2 and TRBJ2-1, with 14 junctional bases fitting TRBD2. The source material was CD4+ T cells sorted from PBMCs, sampled approximately 13 days after vaccination. The receptor was derived from a man aged 50 to 60 who received an inactivated influenza vaccine. Donor details come from another sample of the same person, matched by shared clones. The CDR3 region reads CASSFVVSRLAGGLREQFF. The bases are TGTGCCAGCAGCTTTGTAGTTTCCAGACTAGCGGGAGGGTTACGTGAGCAGTTCTTC. Joined to the reference TRBV11-2 and TRBJ2-1 proteins, this CDR3 gives the full variable domain: EAGVAQSPRYKIIEKRQSVAFWCNPISGHATLYWYQQILGQGPKLLIQFQNNGVVDDSQLPKDRFSAERLKGVDSTLKIQPAKLEDSAVYLCASSFVVSRLAGGLREQFFGPGTRLTVL.